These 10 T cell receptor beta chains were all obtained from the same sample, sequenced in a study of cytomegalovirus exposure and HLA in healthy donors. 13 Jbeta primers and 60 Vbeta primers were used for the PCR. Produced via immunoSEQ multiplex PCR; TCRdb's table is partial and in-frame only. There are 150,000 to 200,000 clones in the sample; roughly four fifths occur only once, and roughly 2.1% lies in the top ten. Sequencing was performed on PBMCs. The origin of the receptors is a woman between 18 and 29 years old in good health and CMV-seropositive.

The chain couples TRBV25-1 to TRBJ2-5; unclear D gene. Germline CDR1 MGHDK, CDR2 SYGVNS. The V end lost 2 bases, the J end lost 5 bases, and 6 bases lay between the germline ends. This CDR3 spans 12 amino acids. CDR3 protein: CASSEEFETQYF. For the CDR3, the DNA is TGTGCCAGCAGTGAAGAGTTTGAGACCCAGTACTTC.

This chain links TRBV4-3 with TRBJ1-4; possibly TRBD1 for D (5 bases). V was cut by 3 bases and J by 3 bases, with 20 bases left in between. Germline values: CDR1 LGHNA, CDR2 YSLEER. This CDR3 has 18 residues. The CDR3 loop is CASSHAVPPGGANEKLFF. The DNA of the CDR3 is TGCGCCAGCAGCCATGCCGTCCCCCCGGGGGGAGCTAATGAAAAACTGTTTTTT.

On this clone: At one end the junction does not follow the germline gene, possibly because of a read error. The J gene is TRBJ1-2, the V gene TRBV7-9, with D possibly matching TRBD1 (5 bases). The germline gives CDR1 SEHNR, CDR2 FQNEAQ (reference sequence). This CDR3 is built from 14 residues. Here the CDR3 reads CASSLEVQGRSDAF. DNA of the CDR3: TGTGCCAGCAGCTTAGAGGTCCAGGGCCGGTCCGACGCCTTC.

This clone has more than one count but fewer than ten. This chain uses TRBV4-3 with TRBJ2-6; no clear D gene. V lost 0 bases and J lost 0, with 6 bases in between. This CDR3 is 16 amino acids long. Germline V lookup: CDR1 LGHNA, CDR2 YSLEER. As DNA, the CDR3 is TGCGCCAGCAGCCAAGATTCGAGCTCTGGGGCCAACGTCCTGACTTTC. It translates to CASSQDSSSGANVLTF.

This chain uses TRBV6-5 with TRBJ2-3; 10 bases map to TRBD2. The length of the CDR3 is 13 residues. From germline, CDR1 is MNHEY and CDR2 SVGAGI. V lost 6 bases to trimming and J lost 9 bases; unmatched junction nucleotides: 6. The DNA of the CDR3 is TGTGCCAGCAGGGAAGTAGCGGGGGGAACGCAGTATTTT. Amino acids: CASREVAGGTQYF.

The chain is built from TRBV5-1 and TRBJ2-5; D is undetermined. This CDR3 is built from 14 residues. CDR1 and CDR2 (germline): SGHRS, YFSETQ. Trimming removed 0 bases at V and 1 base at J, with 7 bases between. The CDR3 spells CASSLGSVQETQYF. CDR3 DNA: TGCGCCAGCAGCTTGGGATCGGTCCAAGAGACCCAGTACTTC.

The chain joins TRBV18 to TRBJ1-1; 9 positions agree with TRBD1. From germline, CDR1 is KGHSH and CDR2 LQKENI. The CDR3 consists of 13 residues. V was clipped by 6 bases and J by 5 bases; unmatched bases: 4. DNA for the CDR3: TGTGCCAGCTCGGCCGGGACAGGGACTGAAGCTTTCTTT. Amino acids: CASSAGTGTEAFF.

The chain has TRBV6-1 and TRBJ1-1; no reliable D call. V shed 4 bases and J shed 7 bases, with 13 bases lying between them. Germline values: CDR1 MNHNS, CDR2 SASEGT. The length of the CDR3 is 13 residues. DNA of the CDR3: TGTGCCAGCAGTGGGAGTGGAAGGAATGAAGCTTTCTTT. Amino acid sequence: CASSGSGRNEAFF.

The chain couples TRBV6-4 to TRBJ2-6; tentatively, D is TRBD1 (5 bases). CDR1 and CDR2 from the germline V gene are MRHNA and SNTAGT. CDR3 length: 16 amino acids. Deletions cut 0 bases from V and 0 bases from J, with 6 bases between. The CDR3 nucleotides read TGTGCCAGCAGTGACTCGGGGCTCTCTGGGGCCAACGTCCTGACTTTC. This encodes CASSDSGLSGANVLTF.

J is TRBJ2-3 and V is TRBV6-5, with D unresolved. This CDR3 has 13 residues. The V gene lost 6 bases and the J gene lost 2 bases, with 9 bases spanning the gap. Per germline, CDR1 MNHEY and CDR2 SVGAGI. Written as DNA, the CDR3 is TGTGCCAGCAGAGCTGGTCTCACAGATACGCAGTATTTT. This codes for CASRAGLTDTQYF.